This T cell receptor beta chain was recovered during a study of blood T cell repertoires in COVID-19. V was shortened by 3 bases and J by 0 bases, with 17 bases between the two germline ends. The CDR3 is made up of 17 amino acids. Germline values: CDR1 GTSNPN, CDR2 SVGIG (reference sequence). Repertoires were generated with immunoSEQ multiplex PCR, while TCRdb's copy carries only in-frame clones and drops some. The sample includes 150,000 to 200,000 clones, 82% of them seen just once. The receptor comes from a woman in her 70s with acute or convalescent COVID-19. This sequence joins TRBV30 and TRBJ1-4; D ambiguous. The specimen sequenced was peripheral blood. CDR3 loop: CAWSSAVGPATNEKLFF. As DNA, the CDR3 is TGTGCCTGGAGCTCGGCAGTGGGCCCTGCAACTAATGAAAAACTGTTTTTT.